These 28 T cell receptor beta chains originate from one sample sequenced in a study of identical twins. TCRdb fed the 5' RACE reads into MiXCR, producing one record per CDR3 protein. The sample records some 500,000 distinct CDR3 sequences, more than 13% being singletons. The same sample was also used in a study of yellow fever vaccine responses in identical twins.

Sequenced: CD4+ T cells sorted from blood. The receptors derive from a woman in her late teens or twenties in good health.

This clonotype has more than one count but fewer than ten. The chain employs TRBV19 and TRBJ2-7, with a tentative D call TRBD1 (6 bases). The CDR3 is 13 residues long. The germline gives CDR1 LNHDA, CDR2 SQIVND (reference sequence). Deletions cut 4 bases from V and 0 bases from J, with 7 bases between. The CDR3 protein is CASSRDNSYEQYF. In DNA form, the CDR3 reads TGTGCCAGTAGTAGGGACAACTCCTACGAGCAGTACTTC.

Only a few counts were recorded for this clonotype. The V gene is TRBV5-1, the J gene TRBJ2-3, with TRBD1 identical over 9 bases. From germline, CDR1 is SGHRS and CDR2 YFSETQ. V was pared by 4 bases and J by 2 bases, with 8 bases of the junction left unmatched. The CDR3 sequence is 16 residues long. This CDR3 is CASSPGQGLLTDTQYF. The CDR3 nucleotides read TGCGCCAGCAGCCCGGGACAGGGACTACTCACAGATACGCAGTATTTT.

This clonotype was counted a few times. CDR3 nucleotide sequence: TGCGCCAGCACGCCAGCGGGGGGTTACAATGAGCAGTTCTTC. Its protein product is CASTPAGGYNEQFF. V is TRBV5-1 and J is TRBJ2-1; the match to TRBD2 covers 9 bases. Trimming took 6 bases from V and 4 from J; bases not matched to a gene: 5. The CDR3 is made up of 14 amino acids. Germline V gene data show CDR1 as SGHRS and CDR2 as YFSETQ. The whole variable domain, remainder taken from reference TRBV5-1 and TRBJ2-1, is KAGVTQTPRYLIKTRGQQVTLSCSPISGHRSVSWYQQTPGQGLQFLFEYFSETQRNKGNFPGRFSGRQFSNSRSEMNVSTLELGDSALYLCASTPAGGYNEQFFGPGTRLTVL.

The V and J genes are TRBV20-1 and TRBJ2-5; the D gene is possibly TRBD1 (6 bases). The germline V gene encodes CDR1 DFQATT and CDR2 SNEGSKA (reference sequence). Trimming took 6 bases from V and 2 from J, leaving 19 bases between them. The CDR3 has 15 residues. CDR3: CSAPSFGQGQETQYF. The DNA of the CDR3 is TGCAGTGCCCCATCTTTTGGGCAGGGGCAAGAGACCCAGTACTTC.

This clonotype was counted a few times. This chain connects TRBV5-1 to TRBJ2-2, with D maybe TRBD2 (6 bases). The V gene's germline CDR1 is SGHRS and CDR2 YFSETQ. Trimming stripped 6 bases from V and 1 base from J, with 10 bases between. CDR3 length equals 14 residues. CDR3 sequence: CASTRDLNTGELFF. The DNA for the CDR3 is TGCGCCAGCACCCGGGACTTGAACACCGGGGAGCTGTTTTTT.

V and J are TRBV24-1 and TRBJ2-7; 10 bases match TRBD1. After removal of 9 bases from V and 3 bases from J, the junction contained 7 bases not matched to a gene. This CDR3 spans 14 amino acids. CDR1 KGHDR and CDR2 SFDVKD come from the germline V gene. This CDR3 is CATGRRDRGYEQYF. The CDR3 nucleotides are TGTGCCACCGGACGCCGGGACAGGGGCTACGAGCAGTACTTC.

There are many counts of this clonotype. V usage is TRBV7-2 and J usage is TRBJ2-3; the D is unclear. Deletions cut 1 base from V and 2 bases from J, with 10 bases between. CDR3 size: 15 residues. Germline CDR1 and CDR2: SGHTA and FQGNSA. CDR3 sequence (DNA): TGTGCCAGCAGCTTAGAATGGGAAGCCACAGATACGCAGTATTTT. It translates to CASSLEWEATDTQYF.

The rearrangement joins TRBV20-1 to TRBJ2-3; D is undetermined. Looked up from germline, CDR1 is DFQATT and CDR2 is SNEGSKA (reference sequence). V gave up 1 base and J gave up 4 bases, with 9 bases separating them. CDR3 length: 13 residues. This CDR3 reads CSARVSGADTQYF. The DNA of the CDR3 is TGCAGTGCTAGAGTTTCAGGAGCAGATACGCAGTATTTT.

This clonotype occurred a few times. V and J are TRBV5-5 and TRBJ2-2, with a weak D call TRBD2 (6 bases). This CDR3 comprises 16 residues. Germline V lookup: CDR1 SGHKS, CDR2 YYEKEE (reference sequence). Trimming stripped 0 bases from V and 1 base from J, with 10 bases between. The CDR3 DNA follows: TGTGCCAGCAGCTTGGCTCGGCGGGGGAACACCGGGGAGCTGTTTTTT. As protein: CASSLARRGNTGELFF.

The CDR3, as DNA: TGTGCCAGCAGCGAACAACCGGGACAGGGTACTGAAGCTTTCTTT. Translated: CASSEQPGQGTEAFF. The rearrangement uses TRBV9 and TRBJ1-1; 9 bases map to TRBD1. The CDR3 extends over 15 amino acids. Germline trimming cut 3 bases from V and 5 bases from J; bases unmatched to any gene: 8. Germline CDR1 is SGDLS and CDR2 is YYNGEE.

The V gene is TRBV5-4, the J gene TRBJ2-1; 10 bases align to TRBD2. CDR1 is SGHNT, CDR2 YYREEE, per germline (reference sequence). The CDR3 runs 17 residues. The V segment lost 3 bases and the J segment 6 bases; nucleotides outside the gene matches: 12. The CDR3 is CASSSPTSGIRGNEQFF. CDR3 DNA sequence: TGTGCCAGCAGCTCGCCCACTAGCGGGATACGGGGCAATGAGCAGTTCTTC.

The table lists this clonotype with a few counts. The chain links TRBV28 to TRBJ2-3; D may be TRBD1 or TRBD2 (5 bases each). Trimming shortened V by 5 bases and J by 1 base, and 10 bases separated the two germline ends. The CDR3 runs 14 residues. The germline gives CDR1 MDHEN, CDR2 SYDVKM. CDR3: CASSDLGGTDTQYF. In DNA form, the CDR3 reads TGTGCCAGCAGTGACTTGGGGGGCACAGATACGCAGTATTTT.

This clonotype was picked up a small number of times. The CDR3 region has the DNA TGCGCCAGCAGCTTGGCCAAAGTCGCGGGAGTGACCGGGGAGCTGTTTTTT. It specifies CASSLAKVAGVTGELFF. V and J are TRBV5-1 and TRBJ2-2; TRBD2 matches at 7 bases. V shed 0 bases and J 5 bases; nucleotides not matched to a gene: 10. Germline V gives CDR1 SGHRS, CDR2 YFSETQ. The CDR3 runs 17 residues.

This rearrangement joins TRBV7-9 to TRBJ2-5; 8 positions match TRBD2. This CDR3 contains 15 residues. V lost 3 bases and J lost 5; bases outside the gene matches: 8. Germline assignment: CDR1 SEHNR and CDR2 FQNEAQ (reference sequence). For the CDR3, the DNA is TGTGCCAGCAGCTTGGGTAGCGGGAATAGGGAGACCCAGTACTTC. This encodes CASSLGSGNRETQYF. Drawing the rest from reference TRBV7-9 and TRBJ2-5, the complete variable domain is DTGVSQNPRHKITKRGQNVTFRCDPISEHNRLYWYRQTLGQGPEFLTYFQNEAQLEKSRLLSDRFSAERPKGSFSTLEIQRTEQGDSAMYLCASSLGSGNRETQYFGPGTRLLVL.

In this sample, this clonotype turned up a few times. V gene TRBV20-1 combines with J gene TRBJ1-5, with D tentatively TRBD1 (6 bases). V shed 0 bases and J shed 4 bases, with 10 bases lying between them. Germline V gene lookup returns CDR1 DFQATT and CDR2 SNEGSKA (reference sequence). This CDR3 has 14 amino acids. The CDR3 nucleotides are TGCAGTGCTAGAGAACAGGGCGGGAATCAGCCCCAGCATTTT. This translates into CSAREQGGNQPQHF.

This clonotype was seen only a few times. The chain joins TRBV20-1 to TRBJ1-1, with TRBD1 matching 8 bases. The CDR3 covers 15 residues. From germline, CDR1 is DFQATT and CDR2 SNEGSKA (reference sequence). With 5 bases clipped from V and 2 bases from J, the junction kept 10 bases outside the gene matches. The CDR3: CSAFRRTGKNTEAFF. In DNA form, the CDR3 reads TGCAGTGCTTTTCGCCGGACAGGGAAAAACACTGAAGCTTTCTTT.

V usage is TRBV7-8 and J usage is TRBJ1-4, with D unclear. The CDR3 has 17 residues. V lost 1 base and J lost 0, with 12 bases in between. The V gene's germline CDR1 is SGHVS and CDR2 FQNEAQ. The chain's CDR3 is CASSLVPKIATNEKLFF. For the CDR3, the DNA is TGTGCCAGCAGCTTAGTCCCAAAGATTGCAACTAATGAAAAACTGTTTTTT.

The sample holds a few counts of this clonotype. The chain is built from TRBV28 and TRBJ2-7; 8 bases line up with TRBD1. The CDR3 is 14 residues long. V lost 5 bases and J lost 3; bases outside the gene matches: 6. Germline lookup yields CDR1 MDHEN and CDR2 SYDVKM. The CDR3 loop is CASSAQGALYEQYF. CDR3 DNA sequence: TGTGCCAGCAGTGCGCAGGGGGCCCTCTACGAGCAGTACTTC.

Here the CDR3 DNA reads TGTGCCAGCAATTCCCTGGGACTCCTTAACACGCAGTATTTT. It codes for CASNSLGLLNTQYF. This chain joins TRBV28 and TRBJ2-3; D perhaps matches TRBD2 (6 bases). This CDR3 is 14 amino acids long. V lost 7 bases and J 9 bases, leaving 20 bases between the germline ends. CDR1 is MDHEN and CDR2 is SYDVKM in the germline V gene.

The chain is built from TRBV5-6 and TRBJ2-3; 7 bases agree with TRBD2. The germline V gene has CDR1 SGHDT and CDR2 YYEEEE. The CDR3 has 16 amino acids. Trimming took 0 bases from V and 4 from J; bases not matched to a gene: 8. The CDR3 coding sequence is TGTGCCAGCAGCTTGGCTAGCGGCCTTCCCCCAGATACGCAGTATTTT. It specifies CASSLASGLPPDTQYF.

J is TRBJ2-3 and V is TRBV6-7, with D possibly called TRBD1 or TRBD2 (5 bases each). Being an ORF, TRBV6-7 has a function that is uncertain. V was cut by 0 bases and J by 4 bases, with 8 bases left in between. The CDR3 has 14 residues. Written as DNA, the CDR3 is TGTGCCAGCAGTTACTCGAGAGGGGCAGATACGCAGTATTTT. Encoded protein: CASSYSRGADTQYF.

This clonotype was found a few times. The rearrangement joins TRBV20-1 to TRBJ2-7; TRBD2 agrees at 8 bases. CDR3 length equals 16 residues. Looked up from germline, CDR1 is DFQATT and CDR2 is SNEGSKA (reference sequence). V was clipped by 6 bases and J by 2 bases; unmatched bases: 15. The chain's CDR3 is CSARGGLTSAAYEQYF. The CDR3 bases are TGCAGTGCCAGGGGCGGCCTGACTAGCGCAGCCTACGAGCAGTACTTC.

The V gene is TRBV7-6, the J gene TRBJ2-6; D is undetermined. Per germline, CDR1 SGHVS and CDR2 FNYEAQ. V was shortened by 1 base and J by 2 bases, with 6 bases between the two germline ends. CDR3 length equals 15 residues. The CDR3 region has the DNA TGTGCCAGCAGCTTAGTACGGGCTGGGGCCAACGTCCTGACTTTC. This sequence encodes CASSLVRAGANVLTF. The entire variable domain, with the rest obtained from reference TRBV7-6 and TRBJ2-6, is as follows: GAGVSQSPRYKVTKRGQDVALRCDPISGHVSLYWYRQALGQGPEFLTYFNYEAQQDKSGLPNDRFSAERPEGSISTLTIQRTEQRDSAMYRCASSLVRAGANVLTFGAGSRLTVL.

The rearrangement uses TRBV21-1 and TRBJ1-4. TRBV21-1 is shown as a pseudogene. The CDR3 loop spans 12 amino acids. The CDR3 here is CNTASTNEKLFF. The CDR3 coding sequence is TGTAATACGGCCTCAACTAATGAAAAACTGTTTTTT.

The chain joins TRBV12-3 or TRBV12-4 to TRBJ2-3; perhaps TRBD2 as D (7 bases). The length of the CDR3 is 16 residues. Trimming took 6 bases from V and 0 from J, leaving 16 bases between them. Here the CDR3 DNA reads TGTGCCAGCAGCCCCTCCCGGGGGGCAAGCACAGATACGCAGTATTTT. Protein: CASSPSRGASTDTQYF.

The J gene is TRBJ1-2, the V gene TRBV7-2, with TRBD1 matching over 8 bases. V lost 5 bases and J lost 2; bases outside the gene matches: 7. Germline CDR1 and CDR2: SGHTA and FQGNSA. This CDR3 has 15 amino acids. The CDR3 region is CASSLLDRVNYGYTF. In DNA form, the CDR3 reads TGTGCCAGCAGCCTACTGGACAGGGTCAACTATGGCTACACCTTC.

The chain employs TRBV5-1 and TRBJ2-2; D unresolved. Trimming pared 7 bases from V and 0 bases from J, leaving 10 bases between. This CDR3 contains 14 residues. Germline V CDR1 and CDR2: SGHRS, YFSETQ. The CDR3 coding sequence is TGCGCCAGCGAACTGCCTTCGAACACCGGGGAGCTGTTTTTT. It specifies CASELPSNTGELFF.

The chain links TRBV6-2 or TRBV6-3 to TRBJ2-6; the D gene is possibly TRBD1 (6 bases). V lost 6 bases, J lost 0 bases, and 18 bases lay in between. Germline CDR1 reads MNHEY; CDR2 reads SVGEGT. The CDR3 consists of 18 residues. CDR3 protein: CASRSTGTLNSGANVLTF. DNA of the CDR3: TGTGCCAGCAGGTCCACCGGGACATTGAACTCTGGGGCCAACGTCCTGACTTTC.